This TCR beta chain was identified during a study of CD8 T cells in Susac syndrome. Study-wide results and caveats: The number of individuals included in the study's TCR sequencing and HLA analysis was acknowledged as relatively small.

Trimming cost V 1 base and J 6 bases, with 13 bases left between them. The CDR3 extends over 14 amino acids. Germline V gene sequence: CDR1 SGHDN, CDR2 FVKESK. TCR beta sequencing was performed on blood CD8+ and CD4+ T cells. The multiple sclerosis controls consisted of treatment-naive patients with relapsing-remitting disease, either stable or active. In the case of this clonotype: What it binds is not known.

When the RNA was reverse transcribed, random hexamers were used with an input of 0.5 to 1 ug. Multiplex immunoSEQ PCR targeted 54 Vbeta and 13 Jbeta TCR beta segments. Each CDR3 protein gets one entry after TCRdb re-called the immunoSEQ multiplex PCR reads with MiXCR. The sample includes 200,000 to 300,000 distinct CDR3 sequences, approximately 92% of them seen just once. Sequencing used CD4+ T cells from PBMCs. The chain couples TRBV14 to TRBJ2-7; D is undetermined. The source of this sequence is a human donor with multiple sclerosis. CDR3 sequence reads: CASSQAGRAAEQYF. CDR3 DNA: TGTGCCAGCAGCCAAGCAGGACGCGCGGCCGAGCAGTACTTC.